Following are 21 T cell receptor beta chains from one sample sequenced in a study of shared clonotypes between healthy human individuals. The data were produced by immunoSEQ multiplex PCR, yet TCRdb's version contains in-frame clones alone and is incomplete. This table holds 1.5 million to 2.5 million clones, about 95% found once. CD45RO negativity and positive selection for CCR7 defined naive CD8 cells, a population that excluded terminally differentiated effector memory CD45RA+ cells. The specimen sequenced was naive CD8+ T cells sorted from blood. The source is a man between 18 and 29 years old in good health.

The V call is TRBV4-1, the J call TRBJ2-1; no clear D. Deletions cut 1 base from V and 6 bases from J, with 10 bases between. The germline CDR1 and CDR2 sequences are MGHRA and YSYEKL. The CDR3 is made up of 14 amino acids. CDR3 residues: CASSQVGLLNEQFF. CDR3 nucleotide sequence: TGCGCCAGCAGCCAAGTTGGTCTTCTCAATGAGCAGTTCTTC.

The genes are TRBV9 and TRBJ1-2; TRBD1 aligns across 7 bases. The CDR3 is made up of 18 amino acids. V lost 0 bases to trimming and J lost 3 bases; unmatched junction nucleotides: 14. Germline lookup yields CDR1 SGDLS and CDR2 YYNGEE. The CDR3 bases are TGTGCCAGCAGCGTAGCTCGGATAGGGGGCAATGAGGACTATGGCTACACCTTC. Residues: CASSVARIGGNEDYGYTF.

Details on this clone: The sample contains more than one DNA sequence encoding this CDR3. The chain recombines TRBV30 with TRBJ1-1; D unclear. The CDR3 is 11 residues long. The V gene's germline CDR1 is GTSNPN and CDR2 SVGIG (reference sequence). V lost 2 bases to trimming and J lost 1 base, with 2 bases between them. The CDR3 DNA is TGTGCCTGGAGTCGGAACACTGAAGCTTTCTTT. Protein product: CAWSRNTEAFF.

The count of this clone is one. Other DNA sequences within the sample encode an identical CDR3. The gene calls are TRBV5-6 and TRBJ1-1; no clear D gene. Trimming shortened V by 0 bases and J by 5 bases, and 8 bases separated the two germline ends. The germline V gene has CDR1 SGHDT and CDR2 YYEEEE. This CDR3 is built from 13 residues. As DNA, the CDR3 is TGTGCCAGCAGCTTGGGGCCCGGGACTGAAGCTTTCTTT. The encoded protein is CASSLGPGTEAFF.

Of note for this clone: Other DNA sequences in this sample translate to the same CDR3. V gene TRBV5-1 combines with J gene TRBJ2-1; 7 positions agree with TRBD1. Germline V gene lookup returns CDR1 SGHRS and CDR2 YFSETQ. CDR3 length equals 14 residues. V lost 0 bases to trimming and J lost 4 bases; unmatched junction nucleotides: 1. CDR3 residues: CASSLGQGYNEQFF. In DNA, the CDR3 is TGCGCCAGCAGCTTGGGACAGGGATACAATGAGCAGTTCTTC.

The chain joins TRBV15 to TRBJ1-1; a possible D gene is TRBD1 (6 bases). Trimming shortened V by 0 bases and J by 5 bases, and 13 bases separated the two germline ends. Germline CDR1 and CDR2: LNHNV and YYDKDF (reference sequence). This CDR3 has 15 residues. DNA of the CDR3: TGTGCCACCAGCAGAGACGCAGGGGTGAGGACTGAAGCTTTCTTT. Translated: CATSRDAGVRTEAFF.

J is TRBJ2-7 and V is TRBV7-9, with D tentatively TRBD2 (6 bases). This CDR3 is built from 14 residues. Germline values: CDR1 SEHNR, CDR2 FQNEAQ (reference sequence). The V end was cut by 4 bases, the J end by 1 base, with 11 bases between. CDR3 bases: TGTGCCAGCAGCTCCCCGGAGGGGTCCTACGAGCAGTACTTC. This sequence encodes CASSSPEGSYEQYF.

The CDR3 protein is CASIKWDYVYEQYF. CDR3 nucleotides: TGTGCCAGCATTAAGTGGGACTACGTCTACGAGCAGTACTTC. The chain couples TRBV5-6 to TRBJ2-7; 7 nucleotides agree with TRBD2. The CDR3 runs to 14 residues. The J segment lost 3 bases and the V segment lost 6 bases, leaving 9 bases of the junction unmatched. The V gene's germline CDR1 is SGHDT and CDR2 YYEEEE.

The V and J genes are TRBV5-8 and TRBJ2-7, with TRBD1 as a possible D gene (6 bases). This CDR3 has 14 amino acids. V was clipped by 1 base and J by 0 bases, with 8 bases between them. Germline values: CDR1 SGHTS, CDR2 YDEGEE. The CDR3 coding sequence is TGTGCCAGCAGCTTGCCGGACAGCTCCTACGAGCAGTACTTC. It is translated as CASSLPDSSYEQYF.

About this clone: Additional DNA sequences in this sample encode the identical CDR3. CDR3 amino acids: CAISEGTEAFF. The CDR3 DNA follows: TGTGCCATCAGTGAGGGCACTGAAGCTTTCTTT. This rearrangement joins TRBV10-3 to TRBJ1-1; D ambiguous. Germline assignment: CDR1 ENHRY and CDR2 SYGVKD. The CDR3 spans 11 residues. Deletions cut 2 bases from V and 4 bases from J, with 2 bases between.

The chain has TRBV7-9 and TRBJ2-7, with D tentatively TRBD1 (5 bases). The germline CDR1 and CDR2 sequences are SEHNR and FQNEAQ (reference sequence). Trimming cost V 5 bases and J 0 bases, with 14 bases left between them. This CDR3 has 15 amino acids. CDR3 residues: CASSEIRQNSYEQYF. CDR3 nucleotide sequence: TGTGCCAGCAGCGAAATTCGACAGAACTCCTACGAGCAGTACTTC.

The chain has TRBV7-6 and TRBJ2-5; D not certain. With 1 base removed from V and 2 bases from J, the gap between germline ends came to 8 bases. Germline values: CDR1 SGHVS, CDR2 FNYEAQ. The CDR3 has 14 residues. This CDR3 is CASSLEVTQETQYF. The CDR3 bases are TGTGCCAGCAGCTTAGAGGTCACTCAAGAGACCCAGTACTTC.

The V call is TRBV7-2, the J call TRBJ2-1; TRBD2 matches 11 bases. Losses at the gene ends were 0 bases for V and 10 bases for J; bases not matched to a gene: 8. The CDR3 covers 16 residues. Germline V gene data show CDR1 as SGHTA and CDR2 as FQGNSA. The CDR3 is CASSLALGLAGGEQFF. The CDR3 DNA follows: TGTGCCAGCAGCTTAGCGCTCGGCCTAGCGGGGGGCGAGCAGTTCTTC. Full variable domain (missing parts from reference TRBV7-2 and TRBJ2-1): GAGVSQSPSNKVTEKGKDVELRCDPISGHTALYWYRQSLGQGLEFLIYFQGNSAPDKSGLPSDRFSAERTGGSVSTLTIQRTQQEDSAVYLCASSLALGLAGGEQFFGPGTRLTVL.

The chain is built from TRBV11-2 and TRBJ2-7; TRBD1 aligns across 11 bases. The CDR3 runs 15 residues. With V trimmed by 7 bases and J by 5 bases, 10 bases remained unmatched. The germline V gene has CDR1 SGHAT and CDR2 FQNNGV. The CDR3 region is CASTLGRTGGNEQYF. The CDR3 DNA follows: TGTGCCAGCACTCTAGGGAGGACAGGGGGCAACGAGCAGTACTTC.

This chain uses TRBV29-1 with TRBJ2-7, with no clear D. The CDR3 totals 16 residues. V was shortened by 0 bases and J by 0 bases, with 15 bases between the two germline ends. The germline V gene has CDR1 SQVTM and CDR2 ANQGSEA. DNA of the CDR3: TGCAGCGTTGAAGACCCGCATCAGACGGACTCCTACGAGCAGTACTTC. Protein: CSVEDPHQTDSYEQYF.

The CDR3: CAWVTGIEQYF. As DNA, the CDR3 is TGTGCCTGGGTGACAGGGATCGAGCAGTACTTC. The gene calls are TRBV30 and TRBJ2-7; 7 bases align to TRBD1. There are 11 residues in the CDR3. Germline CDR1 and CDR2: GTSNPN and SVGIG (reference sequence). V lost 5 bases and J lost 6; bases outside the gene matches: 4.

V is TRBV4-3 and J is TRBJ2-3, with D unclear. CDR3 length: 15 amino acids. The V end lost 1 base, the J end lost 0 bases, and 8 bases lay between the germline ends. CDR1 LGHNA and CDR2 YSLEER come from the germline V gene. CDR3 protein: CASSQVPESTDTQYF. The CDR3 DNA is TGCGCCAGCAGCCAAGTACCCGAAAGCACAGATACGCAGTATTTT.

The CDR3 loop is CASSLVGGINNEQYF. The CDR3 nucleotides are TGTGCCAGCAGCTTAGTAGGCGGGATAAACAACGAGCAGTACTTC. V gene TRBV11-2 combines with J gene TRBJ2-7; D is perhaps TRBD2 (6 bases). V was shortened by 1 base and J by 5 bases, with 15 bases between the two germline ends. Germline CDR1 SGHAT, CDR2 FQNNGV. The CDR3 is 15 amino acids.

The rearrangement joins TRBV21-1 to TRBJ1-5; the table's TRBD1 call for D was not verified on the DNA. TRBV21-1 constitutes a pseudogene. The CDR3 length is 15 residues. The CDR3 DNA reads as TGTGCCAGCAGCCCTCAACAGGGGGCCGGTCAGCCCCAGCATTTT. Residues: CASSPQQGAGQPQHF.

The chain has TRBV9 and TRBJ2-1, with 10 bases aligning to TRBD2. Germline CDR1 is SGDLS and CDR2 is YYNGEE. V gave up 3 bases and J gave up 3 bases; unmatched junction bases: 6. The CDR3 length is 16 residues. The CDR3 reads CASSEGLAPDYNEQFF. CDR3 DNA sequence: TGTGCCAGCAGCGAGGGACTAGCGCCAGACTACAATGAGCAGTTCTTC. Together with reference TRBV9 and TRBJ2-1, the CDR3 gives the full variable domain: DSGVTQTPKHLITATGQRVTLRCSPRSGDLSVYWYQQSLDQGLQFLIQYYNGEERAKGNILERFSAQQFPDLHSELNLSSLELGDSALYFCASSEGLAPDYNEQFFGPGTRLTVL.

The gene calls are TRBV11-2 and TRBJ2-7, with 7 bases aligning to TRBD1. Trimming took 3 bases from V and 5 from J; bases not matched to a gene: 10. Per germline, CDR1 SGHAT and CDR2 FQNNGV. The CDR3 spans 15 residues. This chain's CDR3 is CASSLTGSPVDEQYF. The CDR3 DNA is TGTGCCAGCAGCTTGACAGGGTCTCCTGTGGACGAGCAGTACTTC.